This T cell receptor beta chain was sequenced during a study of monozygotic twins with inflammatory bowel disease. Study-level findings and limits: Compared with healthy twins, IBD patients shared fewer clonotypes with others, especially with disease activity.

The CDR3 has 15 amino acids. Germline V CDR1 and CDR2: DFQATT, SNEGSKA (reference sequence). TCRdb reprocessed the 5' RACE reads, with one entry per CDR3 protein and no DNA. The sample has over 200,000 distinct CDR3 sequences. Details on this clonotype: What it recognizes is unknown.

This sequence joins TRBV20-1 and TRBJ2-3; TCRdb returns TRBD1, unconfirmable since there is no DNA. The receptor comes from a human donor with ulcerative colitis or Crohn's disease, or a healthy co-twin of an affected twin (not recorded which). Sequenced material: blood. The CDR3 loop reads CSASTGQGVTDTQYF.